The TCR beta chain described here comes from a study of blood T cell repertoires in COVID-19. The wider study: Acute-phase and convalescent COVID-19 samples originated in the United States, Italy and Spain.

Study processing details: Amplification of reference gene primers was used by the study to estimate nucleated cell counts. TCRdb's copy holds only in-frame clones and misses some; the assay was immunoSEQ multiplex PCR. D and trimming were read from the DNA, whereas the V and J calls and clone size are those reported in that table. The data contain 70,000 or so clones, over 85% of them singletons. Germline V lookup: CDR1 LGHDT, CDR2 YNNKEL (reference sequence). CDR3 length: 12 residues. Trimming shortened V by 1 base and J by 12 bases, and 10 bases separated the two germline ends. The chain uses TRBV3-1 (or the pseudogene TRBV3-2) and TRBJ1-5; D remains unclear. Sequencing input: peripheral blood. The clonotype comes from a man aged 50 to 59 with acute or convalescent COVID-19. CDR3 loop: CASSQGGRGQHF. Here the CDR3 DNA reads TGTGCCAGCAGCCAAGGCGGCCGGGGCCAGCATTTT.